These T cell receptor beta chains were read from a single sample in a study of T cell responses to AZD1222 COVID-19 vaccine. TCRdb's table, derived via immunoSEQ multiplex PCR, lists solely in-frame clones and lacks some. The sample carries over 50,000 clones, approximately 85% recorded once. This specimen was peripheral blood, taken 28 days after the second AZD1222 dose. The receptor set was obtained from an adult who received the AZD1222 COVID-19 vaccine. Each CDR3 is given with its conserved first and last residue. A D gene is named only where the DNA matches it firmly. The size field is filled for only some rows; it gives once, few, many or a size class.

cdr3_nt: TGTGCCAGCAGAAAACACCGGGACAGAAATCAGCCCCAGCATTTT
cdr3_aa: CASRKHRDRNQPQHF
v_call: TRBV6-5
d_call: TRBD1
j_call: TRBJ1-5
clone_size: NA

cdr3_nt: TGCGCCAGCAGCTTGGCCGGCGGGAACACTGAAGCTTTCTTT
cdr3_aa: CASSLAGGNTEAFF
v_call: TRBV5-1
d_call: NA
j_call: TRBJ1-1
clone_size: once

cdr3_nt: TGTGCCAGCGGCCTGCGTCGGGGAAAACTGTTTTTT
cdr3_aa: CASGLRRGKLFF
v_call: TRBV28
d_call: NA
j_call: TRBJ1-4
clone_size: NA

cdr3_nt: TGTGCCAGCAGCGTAGCGGCTAGAGGTAATGAGCAGTTCTTC
cdr3_aa: CASSVAARGNEQFF
v_call: TRBV9
d_call: NA
j_call: TRBJ2-1
clone_size: NA

cdr3_nt: TGCGCCAGCAGCTTCGGCGGGACAGGGGGGGACTATGGCTACACCTTC
cdr3_aa: CASSFGGTGGDYGYTF
v_call: TRBV5-1
d_call: TRBD1
j_call: TRBJ1-2
clone_size: NA

cdr3_nt: TGTGCCTGGAGTGTACTTAGCGGGAGGTCCCTCTTC
cdr3_aa: CAWSVLSGRSLF
v_call: TRBV30
d_call: TRBD2
j_call: TRBJ2-1
clone_size: NA

cdr3_nt: TGTGCCAGCAGCTCGAAGGTCTCTGGGGCCAACGTCCTGACTTTC
cdr3_aa: CASSSKVSGANVLTF
v_call: TRBV7-6
d_call: NA
j_call: TRBJ2-6
clone_size: NA

cdr3_nt: TGTGCCAGCAGTTTTTGGGGGGTCAATCAGCCCCAGCATTTT
cdr3_aa: CASSFWGVNQPQHF
v_call: TRBV28
d_call: NA
j_call: TRBJ1-5
clone_size: NA

cdr3_nt: TGTGCCAGCAGTACCCAAGACAGGGTTAATTCACCCCTCCACTTT
cdr3_aa: CASSTQDRVNSPLHF
v_call: TRBV6-5
d_call: TRBD1
j_call: TRBJ1-6
clone_size: NA

cdr3_nt: TGCAGTGCTAGTGTAGTCGGCAGGGGACTCAATCAGCCCCAGCATTTT
cdr3_aa: CSASVVGRGLNQPQHF
v_call: TRBV20-1
d_call: NA
j_call: TRBJ1-5
clone_size: NA

cdr3_nt: TGTGCCAGCAGCTCTAAGACTAGCGGGAGAATAGATGAGCAGTTCTTC
cdr3_aa: CASSSKTSGRIDEQFF
v_call: TRBV11-3
d_call: TRBD2
j_call: TRBJ2-1
clone_size: NA

cdr3_nt: TGTGCCTGGAAATCGACAGGGCGCTATGGCTACACCTTC
cdr3_aa: CAWKSTGRYGYTF
v_call: TRBV30
d_call: TRBD1
j_call: TRBJ1-2
clone_size: once

cdr3_nt: TGTGCCAGCAGTGAAGCAAGGGGTTCTCGGCCCCAGCATTTT
cdr3_aa: CASSEARGSRPQHF
v_call: TRBV6-1
d_call: NA
j_call: TRBJ1-5
clone_size: few

cdr3_nt: TGTGCCAGCAGCTTATACCCCAGGGAGACCCAGTACTTC
cdr3_aa: CASSLYPRETQYF
v_call: TRBV11-3
d_call: NA
j_call: TRBJ2-5
clone_size: NA

cdr3_nt: TGTGCCAGCAGCCGCACAGGGAATACTGAGCAGTTCTTC
cdr3_aa: CASSRTGNTEQFF
v_call: TRBV4-2
d_call: NA
j_call: TRBJ2-1
clone_size: NA

cdr3_nt: TGTGCCAGCAGCCCCCTATTGACGGCTGACGAGCAGTACTTC
cdr3_aa: CASSPLLTADEQYF
v_call: TRBV3-1/TRBV3-2
d_call: NA
j_call: TRBJ2-7
clone_size: NA

cdr3_nt: TGTGCCAGCAGTTACGTAGCGAGCGGGTTCAATCAGCCCCAGCATTTT
cdr3_aa: CASSYVASGFNQPQHF
v_call: TRBV6-2/TRBV6-3
d_call: NA
j_call: TRBJ1-5
clone_size: NA

cdr3_nt: TGCGCCAGCAGTTCCGCACGGCAGTCCTACAATGAGCAGTTCTTC
cdr3_aa: CASSSARQSYNEQFF
v_call: TRBV5-1
d_call: NA
j_call: TRBJ2-1
clone_size: once

cdr3_nt: TGTGCCAGCAGTTACGGTGCTAGCGTCGATACGCAGTATTTT
cdr3_aa: CASSYGASVDTQYF
v_call: TRBV6-2/TRBV6-3
d_call: NA
j_call: TRBJ2-3
clone_size: NA

cdr3_nt: TGTGCCAGCAGCGCCGGGACAGGGGGCATCTATGAGCAGTTCTTC
cdr3_aa: CASSAGTGGIYEQFF
v_call: TRBV7-2
d_call: TRBD1
j_call: TRBJ2-1
clone_size: NA

cdr3_nt: TGTGCCAGCTCAAGAGGGAGTGACGGATTACCCTATGGCTACACCTTC
cdr3_aa: CASSRGSDGLPYGYTF
v_call: TRBV18
d_call: NA
j_call: TRBJ1-2
clone_size: few

cdr3_nt: TGTGCCATCAGTGAGTCAAGAGGGATCGGCTACACCTTC
cdr3_aa: CAISESRGIGYTF
v_call: TRBV10-3
d_call: NA
j_call: TRBJ1-2
clone_size: NA

cdr3_nt: TGTGCCAGCAGTTTGAGACAGACCTATGGCTACACCTTC
cdr3_aa: CASSLRQTYGYTF
v_call: TRBV12-3/TRBV12-4
d_call: NA
j_call: TRBJ1-2
clone_size: NA

cdr3_nt: TGTGCCAGCAGTTTTGGAGGGGGCAGACAGCCCCAGCATTTT
cdr3_aa: CASSFGGGRQPQHF
v_call: TRBV28
d_call: TRBD1
j_call: TRBJ1-5
clone_size: once

cdr3_nt: TGTGCCACCAGTGGGTCATGGGCGGGCATCAACGAGCAGTACTTC
cdr3_aa: CATSGSWAGINEQYF
v_call: TRBV24-1
d_call: NA
j_call: TRBJ2-7
clone_size: NA

cdr3_nt: TGTGCCACCAGTGAGGGGTCGAGCTCCTACAATGAGCAGTTCTTC
cdr3_aa: CATSEGSSSYNEQFF
v_call: TRBV24-1
d_call: NA
j_call: TRBJ2-1
clone_size: NA